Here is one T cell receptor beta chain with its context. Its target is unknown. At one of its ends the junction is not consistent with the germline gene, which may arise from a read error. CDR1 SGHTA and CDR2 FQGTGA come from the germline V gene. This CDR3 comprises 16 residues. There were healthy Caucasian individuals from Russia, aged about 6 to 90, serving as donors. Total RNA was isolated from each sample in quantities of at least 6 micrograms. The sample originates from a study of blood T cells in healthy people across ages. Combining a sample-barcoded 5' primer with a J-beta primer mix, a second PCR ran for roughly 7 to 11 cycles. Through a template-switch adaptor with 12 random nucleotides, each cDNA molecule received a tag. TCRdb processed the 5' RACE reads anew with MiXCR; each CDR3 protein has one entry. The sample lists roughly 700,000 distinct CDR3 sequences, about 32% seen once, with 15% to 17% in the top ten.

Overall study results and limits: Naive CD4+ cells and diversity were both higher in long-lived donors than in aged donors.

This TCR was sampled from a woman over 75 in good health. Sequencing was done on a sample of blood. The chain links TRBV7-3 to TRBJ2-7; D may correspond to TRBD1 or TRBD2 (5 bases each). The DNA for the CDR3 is TGCGCCAGCAGCCAAGATTTGGGGTATTGGGGGTACGAGCAGTACTTC. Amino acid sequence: CASSQDLGYWGYEQYF.